Listed below are T cell receptor beta chains from one sample, sequenced in a study of cytomegalovirus exposure and HLA in healthy donors. The method was immunoSEQ multiplex PCR; TCRdb's version includes in-frame clones alone and lacks a portion of them. The repertoire holds around 110,000 clones, with 65% to 80% as singletons. The sequencing sample was made of PBMCs. These receptors all come from a woman aged 45-65 years in good health and CMV-seropositive. Each CDR3 is given with its conserved first and last residue. Fields, in order: J gene, clone size, V gene, D gene, CDR3 protein, CDR3 DNA. The D gene is left open where the match is weak. Not all rows give a size; the values are once, few, many and, for expanded clones, a class.

J gene: TRBJ2-3; clone size: .; V gene: TRBV19; D gene: TRBD2; CDR3 protein: CASSILAGGLTDTQYF; CDR3 DNA: TGTGCCAGTAGTATTCTGGCGGGGGGACTCACAGATACGCAGTATTTT
J gene: TRBJ1-6; clone size: .; V gene: TRBV7-2; D gene: .; CDR3 protein: CASSLGGGSPTPLHF; CDR3 DNA: TGTGCCAGCAGCTTAGGAGGAGGGAGCCCTACACCCCTCCACTTT
J gene: TRBJ2-1; clone size: .; V gene: TRBV7-3; D gene: .; CDR3 protein: CASSPTMAVYNEQFF; CDR3 DNA: TGTGCCAGCAGCCCCACTATGGCGGTGTACAATGAGCAGTTCTTC
J gene: TRBJ1-5; clone size: .; V gene: TRBV7-9; D gene: TRBD1; CDR3 protein: CASSSGQGYQPQHF; CDR3 DNA: TGTGCCAGCAGCTCGGGACAGGGTTACCAGCCCCAGCATTTT
J gene: TRBJ1-2; clone size: .; V gene: TRBV7-2; D gene: TRBD1; CDR3 protein: CASTSTGTGAGYTF; CDR3 DNA: TGTGCCAGCACCTCCACCGGGACAGGGGCCGGCTACACCTTC
J gene: TRBJ2-2; clone size: .; V gene: TRBV30; D gene: .; CDR3 protein: CAWSPIVGELFF; CDR3 DNA: TGTGCCTGGAGTCCCATAGTCGGGGAGCTGTTTTTT
J gene: TRBJ1-1; clone size: many; V gene: TRBV7-9; D gene: .; CDR3 protein: CASGLNTEAFF; CDR3 DNA: TGTGCCAGCGGGCTGAACACTGAAGCTTTCTTT
J gene: TRBJ2-5; clone size: .; V gene: TRBV6-6; D gene: TRBD1; CDR3 protein: CASSSPRTGEETQYF; CDR3 DNA: TGTGCCAGCAGTTCCCCTCGGACAGGGGAGGAGACCCAGTACTTC
J gene: TRBJ1-1; clone size: .; V gene: TRBV7-9; D gene: .; CDR3 protein: CSSSTPRGGTEAFF; CDR3 DNA: TGTTCCAGCAGCACGCCCAGGGGAGGGACTGAAGCTTTCTTT
J gene: TRBJ2-1; clone size: .; V gene: TRBV20-1; D gene: TRBD2; CDR3 protein: CSALERGQQFF; CDR3 DNA: TGCAGTGCTTTAGAGCGGGGGCAGCAGTTCTTC
J gene: TRBJ2-1; clone size: .; V gene: TRBV19; D gene: .; CDR3 protein: CASSMGRIDEQFF; CDR3 DNA: TGTGCCAGTAGTATGGGCCGGATCGATGAGCAGTTCTTC
J gene: TRBJ2-2; clone size: .; V gene: TRBV7-2; D gene: .; CDR3 protein: CASSQRPRQNTGELFF; CDR3 DNA: TGTGCCAGCAGCCAACGACCCAGACAGAACACCGGGGAGCTGTTTTTT
J gene: TRBJ1-1; clone size: few; V gene: TRBV4-2; D gene: TRBD1; CDR3 protein: CASSQDRTGTRYAFF; CDR3 DNA: TGTGCCAGCAGCCAAGATCGGACAGGGACCAGATACGCTTTCTTT
J gene: TRBJ2-3; clone size: .; V gene: TRBV7-2; D gene: .; CDR3 protein: CASSLVAGSTDTQYF; CDR3 DNA: TGTGCCAGCAGCTTAGTTGCGGGGAGCACAGATACGCAGTATTTT
J gene: TRBJ2-7; clone size: once; V gene: TRBV5-4; D gene: TRBD2; CDR3 protein: CASSLAGGLAGGREQYF; CDR3 DNA: TGTGCCAGCAGCTTGGCCGGGGGACTAGCGGGGGGGCGGGAGCAGTACTTC
J gene: TRBJ2-3; clone size: .; V gene: TRBV30; D gene: TRBD1; CDR3 protein: CAWSLGVGGGTDTQYF; CDR3 DNA: TGTGCCTGGAGCTTAGGGGTAGGGGGCGGCACAGATACGCAGTATTTT
J gene: TRBJ2-3; clone size: once; V gene: TRBV11-1; D gene: .; CDR3 protein: CASSQGQTTDTQYF; CDR3 DNA: TGTGCCAGCAGCCAAGGACAGACCACAGATACGCAGTATTTT
J gene: TRBJ2-7; clone size: once; V gene: TRBV9; D gene: .; CDR3 protein: CASSPQTATYEQYF; CDR3 DNA: TGTGCCAGCAGCCCCCAGACAGCTACCTACGAGCAGTACTTC
J gene: TRBJ1-2; clone size: .; V gene: TRBV28; D gene: .; CDR3 protein: CASSWEGTDGYTF; CDR3 DNA: TGTGCCAGCAGTTGGGAGGGGACGGATGGCTACACCTTC
J gene: TRBJ1-3; clone size: .; V gene: TRBV4-1; D gene: .; CDR3 protein: CASSKGGNTIYF; CDR3 DNA: TGCGCCAGCAGCAAGGGGGGAAACACCATATATTTT
J gene: TRBJ2-3; clone size: .; V gene: TRBV29-1; D gene: TRBD2; CDR3 protein: CSTPGVAGGPVDTQYF; CDR3 DNA: TGCAGCACACCCGGAGTAGCGGGGGGGCCAGTAGATACGCAGTATTTT
J gene: TRBJ2-1; clone size: .; V gene: TRBV28; D gene: TRBD1; CDR3 protein: CASSTPGQVNNEQFF; CDR3 DNA: TGTGCCAGCAGCACCCCGGGACAGGTCAACAATGAGCAGTTCTTC